This T cell receptor beta chain emerged from a study of blood T cell repertoires in COVID-19. About the research overall: Sites in the United States, Italy and Spain provided acute and convalescent COVID-19 samples.

The authors' processing: Nucleated cell number was recorded as an estimate derived from reference gene primer amplification. The assay was immunoSEQ multiplex PCR, and TCRdb's table has in-frame clones only and misses some. Clone size and V and J calls were adopted from that table, with D and trimming inferred from the DNA. The data hold over 150,000 clones, with around 84% observed a single time. Germline CDR1 MNHEY, CDR2 SVGAGI. The CDR3 runs 13 residues. V was cut by 2 bases and J by 1 base, with 5 bases left in between. Details on this clone: Within the sample, other DNA sequences also encode this same CDR3.

The source material was PBMCs or T cells enriched from blood (not recorded which). This chain connects TRBV6-5 to TRBJ1-1; D is unresolved. This TCR came from a man over 45 who had recovered from COVID-19. As DNA, the CDR3 is TGTGCCAGCAGTTACGGGCAGAACACTGAAGCTTTCTTT. Translation gives CASSYGQNTEAFF.